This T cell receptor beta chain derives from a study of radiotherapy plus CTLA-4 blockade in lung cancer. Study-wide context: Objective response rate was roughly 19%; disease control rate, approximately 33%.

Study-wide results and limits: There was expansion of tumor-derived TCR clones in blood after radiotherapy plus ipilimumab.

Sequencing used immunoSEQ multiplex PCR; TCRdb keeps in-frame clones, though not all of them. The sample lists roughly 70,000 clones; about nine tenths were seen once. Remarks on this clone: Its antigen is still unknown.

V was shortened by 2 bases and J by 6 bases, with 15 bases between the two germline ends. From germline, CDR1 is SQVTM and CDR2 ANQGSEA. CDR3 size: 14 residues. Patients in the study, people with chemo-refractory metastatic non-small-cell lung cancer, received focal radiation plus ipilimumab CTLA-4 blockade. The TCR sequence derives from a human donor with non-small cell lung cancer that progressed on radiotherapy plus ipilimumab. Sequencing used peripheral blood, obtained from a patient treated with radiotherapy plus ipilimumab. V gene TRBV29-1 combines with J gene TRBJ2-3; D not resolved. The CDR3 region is CSVEPPHEEDTQYF. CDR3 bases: TGCAGCGTTGAACCCCCACACGAGGAGGATACGCAGTATTTT.